Each of the 20 T cell receptor beta chains below was sequenced from the same sample in a study of cytomegalovirus exposure and HLA in healthy donors (dated by TCRdb to the late 2010s). Libraries were prepared through the immunoSEQ multiplex PCR assay. For the multiplex PCR, a mixture combining 60 forward primers for TCR Vbeta segments and 13 reverse primers for TCR Jbeta segments was used. This immuneACCESS table, as held by TCRdb, lists in-frame sequences with V and J called but not all clones. Of the missing ones, under half trace to an unresolved V gene in checked studies; the others have no known cause. In this sample the table shows about 96,000 clones, 65% to 80% of which occur a single time. The top ten hold 13% to 15% of the sample. Sequencing used PBMCs. Receptors were obtained from a woman in her 70s in good health and CMV-seropositive.

V is TRBV10-3 and J is TRBJ2-2; 7 bases match TRBD1. With 3 bases clipped from V and 1 base from J, the junction kept 5 bases outside the gene matches. In germline, CDR1 is ENHRY, CDR2 SYGVKD. The CDR3 spans 16 residues. CDR3 protein: CAISDVTGENTGELFF. DNA of the CDR3: TGTGCCATCAGTGATGTCACAGGGGAGAACACCGGGGAGCTGTTTTTT.

This clone was recorded only once. The chain employs TRBV2 and TRBJ2-7, with TRBD2 matching 9 bases. Germline CDR1 is SNHLY and CDR2 is FYNNEI. This CDR3 region has 14 residues. The ends lost 7 bases at V and 6 bases at J; junction bases unmatched: 10. CDR3 in DNA: TGTGCCAGCAAGGATGCGGGAGGGCCGGGCGAGCAGTACTTC. It yields the protein CASKDAGGPGEQYF.

This rearrangement joins TRBV13 to TRBJ2-7; weak D call: TRBD2 (5 bases). CDR1 is PRHDT, CDR2 FYEKMQ, per germline (reference sequence). The CDR3 loop spans 17 amino acids. Trimming cost V 5 bases and J 4 bases, with 24 bases left between them. CDR3 sequence: CASSPPTPGFGVYEQYF. CDR3 nucleotide sequence: TGTGCCAGCAGCCCCCCGACGCCGGGATTTGGGGTTTACGAGCAGTACTTC.

The V call is TRBV7-9, the J call TRBJ1-4; D is possibly TRBD1 (5 bases). V was clipped by 6 bases and J by 1 base, with 12 bases between them. Per the germline V gene, CDR1 is SEHNR and CDR2 is FQNEAQ (reference sequence). The CDR3 spans 15 residues. The CDR3 DNA reads TGTGCCAGCAGTTTCGTGGGGGGAACTAATGAAAAACTGTTTTTT. Translation: CASSFVGGTNEKLFF.

The chain recombines TRBV4-1 with TRBJ2-1; 11 nucleotides align to TRBD2. The V gene's germline CDR1 is MGHRA and CDR2 YSYEKL. J was trimmed by 4 bases and V by 0 bases; bases with no gene match: 8. The CDR3 has 18 amino acids. The CDR3 here is CASSQDRVTSGVYNEQFF. The DNA of the CDR3 is TGCGCCAGCAGCCAAGATAGGGTGACTAGCGGGGTTTACAATGAGCAGTTCTTC.

The sample holds one count of this clone. The chain links TRBV27 to TRBJ2-1; the match to TRBD2 covers 8 bases. Germline CDR1 reads MNHEY; CDR2 reads SMNVEV (reference sequence). V trimming: 8 bases; J trimming: 3 bases; junction bases outside the gene matches: 3. The CDR3 contains 13 residues. The CDR3 spells CASRGGIYNEQFF. CDR3 coding DNA: TGTGCCAGCCGGGGGGGCATCTACAATGAGCAGTTCTTC.

This clone was detected a few times. This sequence joins TRBV10-2 and TRBJ2-5; possibly TRBD2 for D (5 bases). This CDR3 is built from 13 residues. V was pared by 5 bases and J by 5 bases, with 12 bases between. Germline assignment: CDR1 WSHSY and CDR2 SAAADI. CDR3 residues: CASSPTGGETQYF. The CDR3 bases are TGCGCCAGCAGTCCGACGGGCGGGGAGACCCAGTACTTC.

The CDR3 loop reads CASSNLLAGVQETQYF. In DNA, the CDR3 is TGTGCCAGCAGTAATTTGCTAGCGGGGGTACAAGAGACCCAGTACTTC. V usage is TRBV2 and J usage is TRBJ2-5; 10 bases agree with TRBD2. This CDR3 has 16 amino acids. Germline V gene data show CDR1 as SNHLY and CDR2 as FYNNEI. V shed 5 bases, J shed 2 bases, and the junction held 8 bases outside the gene matches.

The rearrangement joins TRBV6-5 to TRBJ2-7, with a weak D call TRBD1 (5 bases). This CDR3 contains 14 residues. Germline CDR1 and CDR2: MNHEY and SVGAGI. The V end lost 5 bases, the J end lost 2 bases, and 13 bases lay between the germline ends. For the CDR3, the DNA is TGTGCCAGCAGTCTCCGGACAAATACCTACGAGCAGTACTTC. Encoded protein: CASSLRTNTYEQYF.

This clone was detected only a few times. CDR3 nucleotide sequence: TGTGCCAGCAGCTCTTACCCGCGGGGCGGGGGGACCTCCAATGAGCAGTTCTTC. Translation: CASSSYPRGGGTSNEQFF. The rearrangement links TRBV7-2 to TRBJ2-1; 8 bases agree with TRBD2. Trimming at V came to 4 bases and at J to 6 bases, leaving 17 bases not matched to a gene. Germline V gives CDR1 SGHTA, CDR2 FQGNSA. This CDR3 comprises 18 residues.

The V and J genes are TRBV4-1 and TRBJ2-7; D unclear. Germline CDR1 MGHRA, CDR2 YSYEKL. V was cut by 1 base and J by 0 bases, with 7 bases left in between. The CDR3 contains 14 residues. The CDR3 DNA is TGCGCCAGCAGCCAAGTCACCAGCTCCTACGAGCAGTACTTC. It codes for CASSQVTSSYEQYF.

This clone was observed a handful of times. The chain joins TRBV4-3 to TRBJ2-7; 9 bases fit TRBD1. The CDR3 is 16 residues long. Trimming cost V 5 bases and J 2 bases; bases outside gene matches: 10. Looked up from germline, CDR1 is LGHNA and CDR2 is YSLEER. The CDR3 bases are TGCGCCAGCAGCGTCCAACCGGGACAGGGACCCTACGAGCAGTACTTC. This codes for CASSVQPGQGPYEQYF.

This rearrangement joins TRBV6-5 to TRBJ2-5; maybe TRBD1 (5 bases). TRBJ2-7 explains the end of the DNA better; the J call may be wrong. The V gene's germline CDR1 is MNHEY and CDR2 SVGAGI. The CDR3 loop spans 15 amino acids. In nucleotides, the CDR3 is TGTGCCAGCAGTTACGCAGTAGGGGCGGCCTACGAGCAGTACTTC. Its protein product is CASSYAVGAAYEQYF.

V gene TRBV28 combines with J gene TRBJ2-7; TRBD1 matches 8 bases. V gave up 1 base and J gave up 8 bases; unmatched junction bases: 10. The CDR3 has 15 amino acids. Germline-derived CDR1 and CDR2 are MDHEN and SYDVKM. CDR3 sequence reads: CASSLLGTGAWQQYF. The CDR3 coding sequence is TGTGCCAGCAGTTTATTAGGGACAGGAGCCTGGCAGCAGTACTTC.

The V call is TRBV10-3, the J call TRBJ2-7; 14 nucleotides match TRBD2. With V trimmed by 3 bases and J by 5 bases, 6 bases remained unmatched. In germline, CDR1 is ENHRY, CDR2 SYGVKD. The CDR3 runs 16 residues. CDR3 in DNA: TGTGCCATCAGTGATACCGGGACTAGCGGGAGAAACGAGCAGTACTTC. This codes for CAISDTGTSGRNEQYF.

The chain recombines TRBV27 with TRBJ1-4; D remains ambiguous. Germline V CDR1 and CDR2: MNHEY, SMNVEV (reference sequence). The CDR3 totals 16 residues. V shed 5 bases and J shed 2 bases, with 15 bases lying between them. The DNA for the CDR3 is TGTGCCAGCAGTCCCTATTACGGTTCTACTAATGAAAAACTGTTTTTT. Translated, it gives CASSPYYGSTNEKLFF. Based on the CDR3 plus reference TRBV27 and TRBJ1-4, the full variable domain is EAQVTQNPRYLITVTGKKLTVTCSQNMNHEYMSWYRQDPGLGLRQIYYSMNVEVTDKGDVPEGYKVSRKEKRNFPLILESPSPNQTSLYFCASSPYYGSTNEKLFFGSGTQLSVL.

V usage is TRBV5-8 and J usage is TRBJ2-7; D unresolved. The germline CDR1 and CDR2 sequences are SGHTS and YDEGEE. Between the trimmed V and J ends, which lost 5 bases and 0 bases, there was a span of 9 bases. This CDR3 contains 13 residues. The CDR3 DNA sequence: TGTGCCAGCAGACAGTTTACCTCCTACGAGCAGTACTTC. Its protein product is CASRQFTSYEQYF.

V usage is TRBV7-9 and J usage is TRBJ1-6; no clear D. The CDR3 covers 14 residues. Per the germline V gene, CDR1 is SEHNR and CDR2 is FQNEAQ (reference sequence). V was clipped by 0 bases and J by 7 bases, with 7 bases between them. In nucleotides, the CDR3 is TGTGCCAGCAGCTTAGCCTTTTCCAATTCACCCCTCCACTTT. Its translation is CASSLAFSNSPLHF.

This chain connects TRBV11-3 to TRBJ2-3; D is perhaps TRBD2 (5 bases). There are 15 residues in the CDR3. The V and J ends lost 2 bases and 5 bases respectively, with 14 bases between them. CDR1 SGHNT and CDR2 YENEEA come from the germline V gene. The CDR3 nucleotides read TGTGCCAGCAGCTTAAATCGGGGTGGTGAAGATACGCAGTATTTT. Its translation: CASSLNRGGEDTQYF.

V is TRBV21-1 and J is TRBJ2-7; TRBD2 is taken as the D call from the table, unchecked against the DNA. TRBV21-1 is a pseudogene. The CDR3 is made up of 15 amino acids. CDR3 in amino acids: CASALTSGSSYEQYF. CDR3 coding DNA: TGTGCCAGCGCCCTGACTAGCGGGAGCTCCTACGAGCAGTACTTC.